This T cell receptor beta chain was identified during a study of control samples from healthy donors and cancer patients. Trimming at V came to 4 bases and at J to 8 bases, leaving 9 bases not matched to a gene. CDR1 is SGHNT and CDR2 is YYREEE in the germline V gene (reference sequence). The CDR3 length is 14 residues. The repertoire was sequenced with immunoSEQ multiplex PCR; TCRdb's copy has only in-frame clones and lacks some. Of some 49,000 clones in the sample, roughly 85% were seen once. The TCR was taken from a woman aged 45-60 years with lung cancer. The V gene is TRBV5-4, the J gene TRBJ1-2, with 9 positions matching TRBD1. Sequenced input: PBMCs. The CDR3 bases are TGTGCCAGCAGCCCCGGGACAGGGTCGTGGGGCTACACCTTC. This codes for CASSPGTGSWGYTF.